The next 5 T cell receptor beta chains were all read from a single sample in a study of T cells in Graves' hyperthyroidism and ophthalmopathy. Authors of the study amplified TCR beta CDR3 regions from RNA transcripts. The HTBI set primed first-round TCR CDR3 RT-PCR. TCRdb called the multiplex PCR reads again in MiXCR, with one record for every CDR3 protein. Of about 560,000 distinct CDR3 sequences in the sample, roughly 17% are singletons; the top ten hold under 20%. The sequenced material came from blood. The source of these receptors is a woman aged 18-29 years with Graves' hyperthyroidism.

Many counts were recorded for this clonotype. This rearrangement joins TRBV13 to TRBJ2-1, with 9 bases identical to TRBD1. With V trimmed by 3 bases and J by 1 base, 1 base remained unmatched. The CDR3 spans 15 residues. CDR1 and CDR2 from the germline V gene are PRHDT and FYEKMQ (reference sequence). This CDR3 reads CASSFGQGSYNEQFF. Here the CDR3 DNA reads TGTGCCAGCAGCTTCGGACAGGGGTCCTACAATGAGCAGTTCTTC. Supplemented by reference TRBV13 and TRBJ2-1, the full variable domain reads AAGVIQSPRHLIKEKRETATLKCYPIPRHDTVYWYQQGPGQDPQFLISFYEKMQSDKGSIPDRFSAQQFSDYHSELNMSSLELGDSALYFCASSFGQGSYNEQFFGPGTRLTVL.

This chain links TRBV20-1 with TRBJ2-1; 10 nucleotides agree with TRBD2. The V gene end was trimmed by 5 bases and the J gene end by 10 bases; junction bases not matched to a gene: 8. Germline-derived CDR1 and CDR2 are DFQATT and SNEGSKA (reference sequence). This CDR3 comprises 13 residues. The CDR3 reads CSACTSGMGEQFF. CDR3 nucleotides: TGCAGTGCTTGTACTAGCGGGATGGGCGAGCAGTTCTTC.

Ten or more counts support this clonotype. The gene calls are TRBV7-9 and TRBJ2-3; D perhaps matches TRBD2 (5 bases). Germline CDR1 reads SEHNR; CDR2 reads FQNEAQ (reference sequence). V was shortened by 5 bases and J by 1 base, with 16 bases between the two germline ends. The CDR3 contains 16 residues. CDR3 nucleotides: TGTGCCAGCAGCCCTCGAGGGAGTCTGGGCACAGATACGCAGTATTTT. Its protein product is CASSPRGSLGTDTQYF.

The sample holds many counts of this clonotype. Written as DNA, the CDR3 is TGTGCCACCGCGACAGGGGCGCAAGAGACCCAGTACTTC. Translation gives CATATGAQETQYF. The chain joins TRBV24-1 to TRBJ2-5; 8 bases are shared with TRBD1. The CDR3 runs 13 residues. With V trimmed by 9 bases and J by 2 bases, 4 bases remained unmatched. Germline V gives CDR1 KGHDR, CDR2 SFDVKD.

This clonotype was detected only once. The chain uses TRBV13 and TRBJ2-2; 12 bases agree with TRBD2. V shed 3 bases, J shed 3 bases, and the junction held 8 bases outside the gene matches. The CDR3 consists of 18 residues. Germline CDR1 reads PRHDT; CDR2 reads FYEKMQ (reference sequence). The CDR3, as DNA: TGTGCCAGCAGCTTCCGGAAACTAGCGGGGGGAGACACCGGGGAGCTGTTTTTT. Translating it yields CASSFRKLAGGDTGELFF.